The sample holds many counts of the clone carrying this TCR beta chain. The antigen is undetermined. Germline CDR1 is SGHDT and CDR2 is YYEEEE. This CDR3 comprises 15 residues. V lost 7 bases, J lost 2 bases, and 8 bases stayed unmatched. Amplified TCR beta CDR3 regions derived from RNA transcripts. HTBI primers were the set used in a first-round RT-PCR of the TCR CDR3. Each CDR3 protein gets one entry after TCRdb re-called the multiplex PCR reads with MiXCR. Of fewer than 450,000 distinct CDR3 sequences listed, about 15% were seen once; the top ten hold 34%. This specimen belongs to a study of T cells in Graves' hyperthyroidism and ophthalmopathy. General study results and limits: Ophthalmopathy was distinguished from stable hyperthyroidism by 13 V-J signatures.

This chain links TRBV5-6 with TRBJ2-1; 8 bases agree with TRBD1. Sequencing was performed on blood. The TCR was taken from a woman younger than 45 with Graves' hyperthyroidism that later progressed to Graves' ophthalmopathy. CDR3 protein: CASQSGQGAYNEQFF. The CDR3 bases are TGTGCCAGCCAGTCTGGACAGGGCGCCTACAATGAGCAGTTCTTC.